In this sample, the clone carrying this T cell receptor (beta chain) turned up once. The data belong to a study of blood T cell repertoires in COVID-19. Study overall: Collection of acute and convalescent COVID-19 samples took place in the United States, Italy and Spain.

The CDR3 runs 14 residues. Germline CDR1 is SGHTA and CDR2 is FQGNSA. Between the trimmed V and J ends, which lost 2 bases and 6 bases, there was a span of 11 bases. Per the authors' pipeline: By means of reference gene primer amplification, nucleated cell counts were estimated. This table comes from immunoSEQ multiplex PCR, and its TCRdb copy is limited to in-frame clones, with some not included. For V, J and clone size, that table is used; D and trimming come from the DNA. The sample has about 150,000 clones; around 85% are singletons. This TCR derives from a man aged 60 to 75 with COVID-19, enrolled during active disease. The J gene is TRBJ1-5, the V gene TRBV7-2; no reliable D call. Input material: peripheral blood. The CDR3 DNA follows: TGTGCCAGCAGCTTACAGGAAGTCGGTCAGCCCCAGCATTTT. Encoded protein: CASSLQEVGQPQHF.